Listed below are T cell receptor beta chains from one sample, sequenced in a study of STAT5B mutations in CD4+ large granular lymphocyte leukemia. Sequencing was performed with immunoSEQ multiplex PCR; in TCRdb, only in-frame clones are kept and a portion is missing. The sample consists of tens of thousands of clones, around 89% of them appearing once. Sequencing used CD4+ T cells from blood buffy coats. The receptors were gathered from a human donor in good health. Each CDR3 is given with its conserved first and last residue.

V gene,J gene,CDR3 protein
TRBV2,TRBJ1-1,CASKVNTEAFF
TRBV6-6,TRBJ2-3,CASSSGPKDTQYF
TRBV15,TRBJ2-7,CATSRGATYEQYF
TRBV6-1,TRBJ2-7,CASSARTGVSSYEQYF
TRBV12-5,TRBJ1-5,CASVRENSNQPQHF
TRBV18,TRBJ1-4,CASSPDRGNEKLFF
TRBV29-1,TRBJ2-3,CSVDYRASTDTQYF
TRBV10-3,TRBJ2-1,CAISESRGTSGGNEQFF
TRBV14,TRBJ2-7,CASSQSPGFRYEQYF
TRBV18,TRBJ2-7,CASSPPWQGGGEQYF